The T cell receptor (beta chain) described here comes from a study of brain T cells in children with intractable seizures. The CDR3 has 17 amino acids. Germline values: CDR1 SGDLS, CDR2 YYNGEE. J gave up 7 bases and V 1 base, and 11 bases lay outside the gene matches. Only cases whose brain tissue showed the highest T cell transcript signatures were sequenced. At least one anti-epileptic drug was given before surgery. Libraries were prepared by immunoSEQ multiplex PCR; TCRdb keeps only in-frame clonotypes and omits some of them. The sample lists roughly 120,000 clones, approximately 94% seen once, with approximately 3.9% in the top ten.

The specimen comprised peripheral blood, sampled at surgery. This clonotype originated in a boy in the first two years of life with hemimegalencephaly and intractable seizures. The J gene is TRBJ1-2, the V gene TRBV9; 12 bases match TRBD1. CDR3 loop: CASSVTGQGARRGGYTF. In DNA form, the CDR3 reads TGTGCCAGCAGCGTAACGGGACAGGGGGCGCGCCGAGGTGGCTACACCTTC.